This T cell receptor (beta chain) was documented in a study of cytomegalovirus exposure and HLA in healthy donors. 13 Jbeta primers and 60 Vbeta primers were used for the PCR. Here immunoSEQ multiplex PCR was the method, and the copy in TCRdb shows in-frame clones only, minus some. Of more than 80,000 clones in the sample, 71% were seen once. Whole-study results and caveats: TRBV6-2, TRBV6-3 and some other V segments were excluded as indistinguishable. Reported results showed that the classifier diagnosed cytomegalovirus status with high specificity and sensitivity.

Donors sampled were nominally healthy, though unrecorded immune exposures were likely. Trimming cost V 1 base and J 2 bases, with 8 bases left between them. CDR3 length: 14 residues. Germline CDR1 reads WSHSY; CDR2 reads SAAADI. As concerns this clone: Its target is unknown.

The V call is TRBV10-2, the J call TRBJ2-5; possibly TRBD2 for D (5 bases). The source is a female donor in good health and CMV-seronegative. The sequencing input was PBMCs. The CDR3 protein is CASSEFLAQETQYF. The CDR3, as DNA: TGCGCCAGCAGTGAGTTCCTAGCACAAGAGACCCAGTACTTC.